The 11 T cell receptor beta chains listed next were all sequenced from one sample in a study of blood T cells in healthy people across ages. Using a J-beta primer mix together with a sample-barcoded 5' primer, a second PCR was run for roughly 6 to 12 cycles. TCRdb fed the 5' RACE reads into MiXCR, producing one record per CDR3 protein. The sample has about 800,000 distinct CDR3 sequences; roughly 64% are singletons. Material: blood. The receptor set was obtained from a man between 25 and 39 years old in good health.

At least ten counts were recorded for this clonotype. The chain links TRBV20-1 to TRBJ1-2; 7 bases map to TRBD1. This CDR3 spans 13 amino acids. V was clipped by 3 bases and J by 3 bases; unmatched bases: 4. Germline lookup yields CDR1 DFQATT and CDR2 SNEGSKA (reference sequence). CDR3: CSASRQGYYGYTF. In nucleotides, the CDR3 is TGCAGTGCTAGTAGACAGGGATACTATGGCTACACCTTC.

The chain is built from TRBV28 and TRBJ1-1, with 9 bases identical to TRBD1. Per germline, CDR1 MDHEN and CDR2 SYDVKM. This CDR3 region has 14 residues. Trimming cost V 4 bases and J 8 bases; bases outside gene matches: 8. The CDR3 DNA reads TGTGCCAGCAGTTGGGACAGGGACCTAGGCGAAGCTTTCTTT. This codes for CASSWDRDLGEAFF.

The rearrangement uses TRBV7-2 and TRBJ2-7; 9 nucleotides agree with TRBD1. CDR1 is SGHTA, CDR2 FQGNSA, per germline. J gave up 2 bases and V 10 bases, and 9 bases lay outside the gene matches. The CDR3 has 14 amino acids. The DNA of the CDR3 is TGTGCCACCCACCCCGGGACAGGGACCTACGAGCAGTACTTC. This translates into CATHPGTGTYEQYF.

This rearrangement joins TRBV11-2 to TRBJ2-5; D gene ambiguous. CDR3 length: 13 residues. Looked up from germline, CDR1 is SGHAT and CDR2 is FQNNGV. Deletions cut 5 bases from V and 1 base from J, with 8 bases between. In DNA form, the CDR3 reads TGTGCCAGCAGCACCGACGGCCAAGAGACCCAGTACTTC. This translates into CASSTDGQETQYF.

The chain is built from TRBV7-3 and TRBJ1-1, with a tentative D call TRBD1 (5 bases). Trimming shortened V by 5 bases and J by 6 bases, and 13 bases separated the two germline ends. Germline lookup yields CDR1 SGHTA and CDR2 FQGTGA. CDR3 length: 13 amino acids. The CDR3 here is CASSLQWGAEAFF. The CDR3 DNA follows: TGTGCCAGCAGCCTACAGTGGGGGGCTGAAGCTTTCTTT.

V gene TRBV7-8 combines with J gene TRBJ2-1, with D possibly being TRBD2 (6 bases). Trimming stripped 5 bases from V and 5 bases from J, with 16 bases between. CDR3 length equals 15 residues. CDR1 and CDR2 from the germline V gene are SGHVS and FQNEAQ. CDR3 nucleotides: TGTGCCAGCAGCCAGGGACTTCCTGAACACAATGAGCAGTTCTTC. This encodes CASSQGLPEHNEQFF.

V is TRBV5-1 and J is TRBJ1-2; unclear D gene. The CDR3 length is 17 residues. With 4 bases removed from V and 7 bases from J, the gap between germline ends came to 26 bases. Germline CDR1 and CDR2: SGHRS and YFSETQ. The CDR3 reads CASSHGSSNSYWGGYTF. Here the CDR3 DNA reads TGCGCCAGCAGCCACGGAAGCTCCAACAGCTACTGGGGTGGCTACACCTTC.

This clonotype occurred once. V usage is TRBV7-2 and J usage is TRBJ2-3; 7 positions match TRBD2. V lost 0 bases and J lost 0; bases outside the gene matches: 9. This CDR3 has 18 residues. CDR1 is SGHTA and CDR2 is FQGNSA in the germline V gene. The CDR3 here is CASSLARASGTSTDTQYF. For the CDR3, the DNA is TGTGCCAGCAGCTTAGCCCGTGCTAGCGGCACGAGCACAGATACGCAGTATTTT.

In DNA form, the CDR3 reads TGTGCCATCAGGAACAGGGGCTATGGCTACACCTTC. Its translation: CAIRNRGYGYTF. The V call is TRBV10-3, the J call TRBJ1-2; 7 positions match TRBD1. There are 12 residues in the CDR3. The germline CDR1 and CDR2 sequences are ENHRY and SYGVKD. V gave up 6 bases and J gave up 4 bases; unmatched junction bases: 2.

The rearrangement joins TRBV9 to TRBJ1-2; a weak D match, TRBD1 (5 bases). The CDR3 length is 16 residues. Germline values: CDR1 SGDLS, CDR2 YYNGEE. The V and J ends lost 4 bases and 5 bases respectively, with 21 bases between them. The DNA of the CDR3 is TGTGCCAGCAGCCCTCGGCTCATGGGGGTAGGTTATGGCTACACCTTC. Translation gives CASSPRLMGVGYGYTF.

V gene TRBV28 combines with J gene TRBJ2-5; D gene uncertain. Germline V gene lookup returns CDR1 MDHEN and CDR2 SYDVKM. The V end was cut by 3 bases, the J end by 5 bases, with 10 bases between. The CDR3 is 13 residues long. The chain's CDR3 is CASSFRVRETQYF. The CDR3 DNA reads TGTGCCAGCAGTTTTAGGGTGAGGGAGACCCAGTACTTC.